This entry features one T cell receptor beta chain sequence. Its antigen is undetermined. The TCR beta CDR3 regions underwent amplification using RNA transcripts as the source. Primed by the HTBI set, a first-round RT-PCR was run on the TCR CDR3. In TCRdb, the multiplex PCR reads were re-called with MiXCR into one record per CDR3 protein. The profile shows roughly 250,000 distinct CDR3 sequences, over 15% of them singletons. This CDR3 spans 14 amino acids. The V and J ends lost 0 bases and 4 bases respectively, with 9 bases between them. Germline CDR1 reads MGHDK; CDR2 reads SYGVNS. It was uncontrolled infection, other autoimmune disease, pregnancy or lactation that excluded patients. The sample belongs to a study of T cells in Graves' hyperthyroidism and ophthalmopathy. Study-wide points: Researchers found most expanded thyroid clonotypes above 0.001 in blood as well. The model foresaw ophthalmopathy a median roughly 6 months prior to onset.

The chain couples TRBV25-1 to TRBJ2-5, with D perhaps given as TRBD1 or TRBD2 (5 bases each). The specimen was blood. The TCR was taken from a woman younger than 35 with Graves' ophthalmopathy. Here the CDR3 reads CASSEYPGAETQYF. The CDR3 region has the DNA TGTGCCAGCAGTGAATATCCCGGGGCAGAGACCCAGTACTTC.